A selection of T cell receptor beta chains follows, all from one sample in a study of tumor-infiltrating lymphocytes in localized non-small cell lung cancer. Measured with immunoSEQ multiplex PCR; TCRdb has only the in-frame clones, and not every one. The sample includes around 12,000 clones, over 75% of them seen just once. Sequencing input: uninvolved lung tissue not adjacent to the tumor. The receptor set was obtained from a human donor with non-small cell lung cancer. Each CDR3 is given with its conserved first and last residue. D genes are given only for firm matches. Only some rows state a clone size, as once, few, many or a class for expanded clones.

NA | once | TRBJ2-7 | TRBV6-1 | CASSEAYEYEQYF | TGTGCCAGCAGTGAAGCGTACGAGTACGAGCAGTACTTC
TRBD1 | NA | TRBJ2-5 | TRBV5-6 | CASSGPTGEWETQYF | TGTGCCAGCAGCGGCCCGACAGGGGAGTGGGAGACCCAGTACTTC
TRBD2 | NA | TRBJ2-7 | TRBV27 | CASSRLAGVHEQYF | TGTGCCAGCAGTAGACTAGCGGGAGTCCACGAGCAGTACTTC
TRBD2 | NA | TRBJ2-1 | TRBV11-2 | CASSKRGGPYNEQFF | TGTGCCAGCAGCAAGCGGGGGGGCCCCTACAATGAGCAGTTCTTC
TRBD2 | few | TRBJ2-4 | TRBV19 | CASSIAGGPFNIQYF | TGTGCCAGTAGTATAGCGGGAGGGCCTTTTAACATTCAGTACTTC
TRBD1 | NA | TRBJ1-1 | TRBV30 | CAWSPPRTGGNTEAFF | TGTGCCTGGAGTCCTCCTCGGACAGGGGGGAACACTGAAGCTTTCTTT
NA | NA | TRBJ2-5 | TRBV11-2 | CASSSVRVWGQYF | TGTGCCAGCAGCTCGGTGCGGGTCTGGGGCCAGTACTTC
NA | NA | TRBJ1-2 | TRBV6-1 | CASSEGPDNYGYTF | TGTGCCAGCAGTGAAGGCCCAGATAACTATGGCTACACCTTC
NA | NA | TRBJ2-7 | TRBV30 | CAWSNSQGRGYEQYF | TGTGCCTGGAGTAATTCCCAGGGGAGGGGGTACGAGCAGTACTTC
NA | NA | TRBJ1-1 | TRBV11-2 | CASSPLVGTEAFF | TGTGCCAGCAGCCCCCTGGTGGGCACTGAAGCTTTCTTT
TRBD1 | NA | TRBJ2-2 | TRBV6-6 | CASSYSQGAGTGELFF | TGTGCCAGCAGTTACTCGCAGGGGGCGGGCACCGGGGAGCTGTTTTTT
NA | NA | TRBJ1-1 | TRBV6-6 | CASSDTGTMNTEAFF | TGTGCCAGCAGTGACACCGGGACGATGAACACTGAAGCTTTCTTT
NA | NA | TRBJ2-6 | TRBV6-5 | CASTLGSGANVLTF | TGTGCCAGCACCTTGGGGTCTGGGGCCAACGTCCTGACTTTC
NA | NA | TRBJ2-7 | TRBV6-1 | CASSEYYEQYF | TGTGCCAGCAGCGAGTACTACGAGCAGTACTTC
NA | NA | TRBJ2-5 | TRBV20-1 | CSGQNQETQYF | TGCAGTGGGCAGAATCAAGAGACCCAGTACTTC
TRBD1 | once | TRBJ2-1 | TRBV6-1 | CATGTGGYNEQFF | TGTGCCACCGGGACAGGGGGCTACAATGAGCAGTTCTTC
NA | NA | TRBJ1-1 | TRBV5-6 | CASSLARGNTEAFF | TGTGCCAGCAGCTTGGCCAGGGGGAACACTGAAGCTTTCTTT
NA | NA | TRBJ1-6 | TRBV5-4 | CASSSRGAVGGLSPLHF | TGTGCCAGCAGCTCCCGGGGAGCGGTGGGCGGCCTTTCACCCCTCCACTTT
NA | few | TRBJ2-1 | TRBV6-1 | CASSVDYSRPLVDEQFF | TGTGCCAGCAGTGTGGACTATTCTCGCCCCCTCGTCGACGAGCAGTTCTTC
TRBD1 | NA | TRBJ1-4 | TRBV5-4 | CASSPRGGATNEKLFF | TGTGCCAGCAGCCCCAGGGGGGGTGCAACTAATGAAAAACTGTTTTTT
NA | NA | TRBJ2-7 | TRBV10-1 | CASMSIHEQYF | TGCGCCAGCATGTCCATCCACGAGCAGTACTTC
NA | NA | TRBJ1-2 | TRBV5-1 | CASSLQGDGYTF | TGCGCCAGCAGCTTACAGGGAGACGGCTACACCTTC
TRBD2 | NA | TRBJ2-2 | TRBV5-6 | CASSWTTSGGRPELFF | TGTGCCAGCAGCTGGACGACTAGCGGGGGGCGTCCGGAGCTGTTTTTT
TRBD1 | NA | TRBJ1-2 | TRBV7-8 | CASSFSTGGLGYGYTF | TGTGCCAGCAGCTTCAGCACAGGGGGCTTGGGCTATGGCTACACCTTC
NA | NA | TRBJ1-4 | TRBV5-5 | CASSATGFDEKLFF | TGTGCCAGCAGCGCCACAGGGTTTGACGAAAAACTGTTTTTT
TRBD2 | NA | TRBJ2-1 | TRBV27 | CASSLFNGGANEQFF | TGTGCCAGCAGTTTATTCAACGGGGGGGCAAATGAGCAGTTCTTC
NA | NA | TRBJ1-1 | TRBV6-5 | CASSYSWSWAEAFF | TGTGCCAGCAGTTACTCGTGGTCTTGGGCTGAAGCTTTCTTT
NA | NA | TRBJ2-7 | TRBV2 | CASSPRTAGYYEQYF | TGTGCCAGCAGCCCTAGGACGGCGGGATACTACGAGCAGTACTTC
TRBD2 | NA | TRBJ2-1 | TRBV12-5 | CASASGVSGSDNEQFF | TGTGCTAGTGCCAGTGGAGTTAGCGGGAGCGACAATGAGCAGTTCTTC
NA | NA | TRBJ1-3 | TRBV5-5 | CASSGLTGYGNTIYF | TGTGCCAGCAGCGGCCTGACAGGCTATGGAAACACCATATATTTT
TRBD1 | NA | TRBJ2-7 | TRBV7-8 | CASRFGTGVEEQYF | TGTGCCAGCAGATTCGGGACAGGGGTTGAAGAGCAGTACTTC
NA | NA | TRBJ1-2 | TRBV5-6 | CASSLVAESGYTF | TGTGCCAGCAGCTTGGTGGCAGAGAGCGGCTACACCTTC
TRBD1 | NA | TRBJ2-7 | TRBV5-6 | CASSIGTGELEQYF | TGTGCCAGCAGCATCGGGACAGGGGAGCTCGAGCAGTACTTC
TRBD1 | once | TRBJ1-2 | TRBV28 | CASSADRAIYGYTF | TGTGCCAGCAGTGCGGACAGGGCGATCTATGGCTACACCTTC
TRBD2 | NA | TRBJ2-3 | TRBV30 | CAWTSGTDTQYF | TGTGCCTGGACTAGCGGGACAGATACGCAGTATTTT